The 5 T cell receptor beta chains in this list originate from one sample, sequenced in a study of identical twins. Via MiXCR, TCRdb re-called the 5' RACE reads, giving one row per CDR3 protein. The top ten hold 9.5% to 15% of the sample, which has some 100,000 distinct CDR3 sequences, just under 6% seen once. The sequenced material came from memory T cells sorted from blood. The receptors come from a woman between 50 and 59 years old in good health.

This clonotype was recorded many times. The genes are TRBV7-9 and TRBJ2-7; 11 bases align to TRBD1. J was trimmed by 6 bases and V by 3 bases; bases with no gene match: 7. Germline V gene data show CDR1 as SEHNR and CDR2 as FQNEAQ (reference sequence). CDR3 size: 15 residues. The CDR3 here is CASSLTGTGGGEQYF. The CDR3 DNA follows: TGTGCCAGCAGCTTGACCGGGACAGGGGGTGGCGAGCAGTACTTC.

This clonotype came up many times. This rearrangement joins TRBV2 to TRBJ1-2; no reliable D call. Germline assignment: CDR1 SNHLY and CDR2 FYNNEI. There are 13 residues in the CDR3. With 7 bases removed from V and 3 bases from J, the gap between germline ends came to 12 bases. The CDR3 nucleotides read TGTGCCAGCATCGACACCTCCGACTATGGCTACACCTTC. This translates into CASIDTSDYGYTF.

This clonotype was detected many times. CDR3 sequence reads: CASKRQGTMNTEAFF. CDR3 coding DNA: TGCGCCAGCAAGAGACAGGGAACGATGAACACTGAAGCTTTCTTT. The chain is built from TRBV5-1 and TRBJ1-1; 7 positions agree with TRBD1. CDR3 length equals 15 residues. The ends lost 6 bases at V and 0 bases at J; junction bases unmatched: 8. Germline V gene lookup returns CDR1 SGHRS and CDR2 YFSETQ.

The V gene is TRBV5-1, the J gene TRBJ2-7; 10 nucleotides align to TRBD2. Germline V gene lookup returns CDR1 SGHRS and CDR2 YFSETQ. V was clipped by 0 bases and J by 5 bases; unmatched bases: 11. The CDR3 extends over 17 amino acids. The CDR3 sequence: CASSLGGLAGEANEQYF. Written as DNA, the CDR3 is TGCGCCAGCAGCTTGGGCGGTCTAGCGGGAGAGGCTAACGAGCAGTACTTC. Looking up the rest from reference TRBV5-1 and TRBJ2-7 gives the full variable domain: KAGVTQTPRYLIKTRGQQVTLSCSPISGHRSVSWYQQTPGQGLQFLFEYFSETQRNKGNFPGRFSGRQFSNSRSEMNVSTLELGDSALYLCASSLGGLAGEANEQYFGPGTRLTVT.

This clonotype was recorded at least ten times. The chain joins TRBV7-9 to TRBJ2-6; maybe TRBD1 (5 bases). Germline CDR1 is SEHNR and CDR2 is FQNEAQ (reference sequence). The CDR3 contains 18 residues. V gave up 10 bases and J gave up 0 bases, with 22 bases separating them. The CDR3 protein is CAILPRPGSFSGANVLTF. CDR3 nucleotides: TGTGCCATCCTACCTCGGCCAGGGTCCTTCTCTGGGGCCAACGTCCTGACTTTC.